Below, one TCR beta chain is given with its context. The target of this receptor is not known. It has no much larger one-base neighbor in the sample; base qualities were not kept. The intended sense of this specimen's treatment or condition label: in vitro stimulation with specific CMV peptide epitopes to enrich CMV-specific T cells. This specimen belongs to a study of T cell repertoires in cytomegalovirus infection (dated by TCRdb to the late 2010s). About the full investigation: Alongside well-studied HLA-B-restricted epitopes, the peptide stimulations were aimed at recently identified HLA-C-restricted CMV epitopes, whose presentation resists viral immunomodulation. The HLA type of each donor mattered for the analysis, because public TCR beta signatures pointed to carriage of CMV infection along with the matching HLA type. On the study overall, not on this receptor specifically: In both this cohort and an independent roughly 350-donor cohort, the cumulative frequency of public TCR beta family members distinguished carriers of CMV infection plus the relevant HLA type. The ex vivo response was dominated by HLA-C-restricted CMV-specific TCR beta clonotypes, which also provided the single most frequent clonotype in two of eight donors.

Trimmed from V: 7 bases; trimmed from J: 5 bases; junction bases lacking a gene match: 14. From a lookup of the germline V gene, CDR1 and CDR2 are MDHEN and SYDVKM. Including cysteine and phenylalanine, the CDR3 has 17 amino acids. Solely the CDR3 DNA is kept, with 51 bases framed from the first base. The data were produced on an Illumina HiSeq 1500. The public reads were reprocessed in TCRdb via fastp at Q25 and MiXCR, keeping in-frame beta chains. CDR3 protein sequences are deduplicated, and each keeps its most common genes and DNA. This sample lists 300,000 to 400,000 distinct CDR3 sequences; roughly 25% were detected once. About an eighth of the sample is held by the ten biggest clonotypes.

The chain joins TRBV28 to TRBJ1-2; 12 bases in between match TRBD1. This TCR was recovered from a human donor in good health (CMV status not recorded). Some clones in this sample may be carry-over from other donors' samples. The sample was cultured PBMCs, taken from culture after CMV antigen stimulation. The nucleotides read TGTGCCAGCACTATTACCGGGACAGGGGGCGCCTGGTATGGCTACACCTTC. Translated, this gives CASTITGTGGAWYGYTF.